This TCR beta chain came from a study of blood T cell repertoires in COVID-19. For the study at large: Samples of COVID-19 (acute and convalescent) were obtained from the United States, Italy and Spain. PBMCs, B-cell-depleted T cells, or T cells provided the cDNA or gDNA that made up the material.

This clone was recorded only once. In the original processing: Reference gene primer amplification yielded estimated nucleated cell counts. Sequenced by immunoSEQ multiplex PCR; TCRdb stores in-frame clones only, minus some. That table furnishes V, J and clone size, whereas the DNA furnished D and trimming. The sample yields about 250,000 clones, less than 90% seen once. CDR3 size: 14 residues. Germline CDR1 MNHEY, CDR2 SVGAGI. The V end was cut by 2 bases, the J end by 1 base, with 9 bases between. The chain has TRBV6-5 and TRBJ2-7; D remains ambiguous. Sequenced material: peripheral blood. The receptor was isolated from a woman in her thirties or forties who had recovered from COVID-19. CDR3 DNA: TGTGCCAGCAGTTACGACACAACGTCCTACGAGCAGTACTTC. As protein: CASSYDTTSYEQYF.